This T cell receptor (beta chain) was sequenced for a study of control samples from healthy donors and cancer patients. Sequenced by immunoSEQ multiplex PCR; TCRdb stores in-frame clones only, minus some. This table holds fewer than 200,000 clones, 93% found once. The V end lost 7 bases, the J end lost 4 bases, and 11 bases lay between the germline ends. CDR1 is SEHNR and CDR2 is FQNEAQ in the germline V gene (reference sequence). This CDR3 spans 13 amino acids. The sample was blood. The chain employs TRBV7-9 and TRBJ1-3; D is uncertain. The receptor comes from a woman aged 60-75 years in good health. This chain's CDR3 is CASKVVPGNTIYF. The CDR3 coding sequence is TGTGCCAGCAAGGTAGTTCCGGGAAACACCATATATTTT.